The T cell receptor (beta chain) described here comes from a study of T cell responses to AZD1222 COVID-19 vaccine. Study findings and constraints: White British ancestry dominated among donors, who included more females, and clonal diversity was possibly underestimated. Researchers report vaccine-associated CD4 TCRs spanning spike, with dominance at 160-218 and 743-854. It was only a handful of AZD1222 recipients who were seropositive at baseline. Researchers took repertoire samples only after the peak T cell response had come.

The CDR3 has 14 residues. Germline-derived CDR1 and CDR2 are SGHRS and YFSETQ. Trimming cost V 4 bases and J 6 bases; bases outside gene matches: 5. As for this clone: What it binds is unknown.

The protocol was immunoSEQ multiplex PCR, while the TCRdb copy is restricted to in-frame clones and leaves out a portion. The sample has around 67,000 clones; around four fifths are singletons. This specimen was peripheral blood, taken on day 0 of AZD1222 vaccination. The sequence was collected from an adult in good health. The J gene is TRBJ1-5, the V gene TRBV5-1; 9 bases map to TRBD1. The CDR3 loop reads CASSPDRGSQPQHF. CDR3 sequence (DNA): TGCGCCAGCAGCCCGGACAGGGGATCTCAGCCCCAGCATTTT.